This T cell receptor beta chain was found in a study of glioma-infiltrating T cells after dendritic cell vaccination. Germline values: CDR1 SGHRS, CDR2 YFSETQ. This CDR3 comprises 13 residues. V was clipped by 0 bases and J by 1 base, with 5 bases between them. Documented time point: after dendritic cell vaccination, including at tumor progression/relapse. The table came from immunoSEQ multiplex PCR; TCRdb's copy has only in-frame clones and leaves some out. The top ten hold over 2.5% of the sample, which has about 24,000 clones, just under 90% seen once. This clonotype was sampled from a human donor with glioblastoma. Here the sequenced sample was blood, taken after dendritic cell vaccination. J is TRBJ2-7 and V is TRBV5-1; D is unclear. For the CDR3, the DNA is TGCGCCAGCAGCTTGGGTTCGTCCTACGAGCAGTACTTC. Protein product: CASSLGSSYEQYF.